This T cell receptor (beta chain) was sequenced during a study of blood T cell repertoires in COVID-19. The CDR3 consists of 14 residues. Trimming at V came to 6 bases and at J to 7 bases, leaving 9 bases not matched to a gene. Germline assignment: CDR1 SNHLY and CDR2 FYNNEI. Method: immunoSEQ multiplex PCR; TCRdb's copy keeps in-frame clones and lacks some. The table has tens of thousands of clones, 83% seen once. Sequenced input: peripheral blood. The chain combines TRBV2 with TRBJ1-2; TRBD1 matches at 9 bases. The receptor was isolated from an elderly man with active or convalescent COVID-19. For the CDR3, the DNA is TGTGCCAGCAGACCAGGACGGGACAGGGTTGGCTACACCTTC. Residues: CASRPGRDRVGYTF.